This T cell receptor (beta chain) originates from a study of OX40 agonist ivuxolimab in advanced cancers. Regarding this clone: Its specificity is not known.

Study-level findings and limits: The study found among the lowest clonal expansion in partial responders at 0.1-3.0 mg/kg. The work left the antigen specificity of expanded peripheral T cells undetermined. On average, a greater number of expanded clones characterised CD8+ T cells relative to CD4+.

TCRdb keeps only in-frame clones here, not all; method: immunoSEQ multiplex PCR. The sample lists roughly 77,000 clones; 80% to 95% were seen once. Samples were taken at baseline and on day 1 of cycles 4 and 7. The receptor was derived from an adult with an advanced solid tumor such as melanoma, head and neck, liver or kidney cancer. The sample here was CD4+ or CD8+ T cells sorted from blood, taken in a trial of the OX40 agonist ivuxolimab.

This chain's CDR3 is CASRGTSGSPQYF. DNA of the CDR3: TGTGCCAGCAGGGGGACTAGCGGGAGTCCGCAGTATTTT. The chain recombines TRBV2 with TRBJ2-3, with 14 positions matching TRBD2. In germline, CDR1 is SNHLY, CDR2 FYNNEI. Trimming took 6 bases from V and 10 from J; bases not matched to a gene: 3. This CDR3 region has 13 residues.